This TCR beta chain came from a study of T-cell memory formation after mild COVID-19. Findings and caveats of the study: From day 15 to 85, contracting clones were balanced between CD4 and CD8, whereas later expanders leaned toward CD4+. Second-wave clones reaching peak frequency on day 37 lacked confirmed SARS-CoV-2 specificity. Cross-reactive memory appears to have joined, as suggested by some responding clones showing up in pre-infection memory. CD4+ contracting clones were mainly CM and EM; CD8+ ones, EMRA.

Each CDR3 protein is one row after TCRdb ran MiXCR on the 5' RACE reads. The table includes approximately 450,000 distinct CDR3 sequences, about 20% detected once. Comment on this clonotype: The antigen is unknown.

The specimen was PBMCs or a T cell subset sorted from them (not recorded which). The receptor comes from an adult woman who had mild COVID-19 (a few samples of this study predate the infection). Cell type and time point are not known.

CDR3 loop: CATSRDRAFSPLHF. CDR3 DNA: TGTGCCACCAGCAGAGACAGGGCGTTTTCACCCCTCCACTTT. The V call is TRBV15, the J call TRBJ1-6, with D maybe TRBD1 (5 bases). In germline, CDR1 is LNHNV, CDR2 YYDKDF (reference sequence). The CDR3 runs to 14 residues. Trimming shortened V by 0 bases and J by 9 bases, and 9 bases separated the two germline ends.